The rows below give T cell receptor beta chains drawn from one sample of a study of cytomegalovirus exposure and HLA in healthy donors. Profiling relied on immunoSEQ multiplex PCR, and the TCRdb table lists in-frame clones only, not all of them. Of roughly 90,000 clones in the sample, about four fifths are singletons; the top ten hold roughly 3.5%. Sequenced material: PBMCs. The receptors stem from a man under 40 in good health and CMV-seropositive. Each CDR3 is given with its conserved first and last residue. A D gene is named only where the DNA matches it firmly. Part of the rows lack a size; the others show once, few, many or a class for expanded clones.

d_call | j_call | v_call | clone_size | cdr3_aa | cdr3_nt
. | TRBJ1-1 | TRBV29-1 | . | CSVGRQMNTEAFF | TGCAGCGTTGGGCGACAAATGAACACTGAAGCTTTCTTT
. | TRBJ1-5 | TRBV2 | . | CASSEGVGGPNQPQHF | TGTGCCAGCAGTGAAGGGGTGGGGGGACCCAATCAGCCCCAGCATTTT
TRBD2 | TRBJ2-1 | TRBV6-4 | . | CASSWTSGSNNEQFF | TGTGCCAGCAGTTGGACTAGCGGGAGTAACAATGAGCAGTTCTTC
TRBD1 | TRBJ1-5 | TRBV7-2 | . | CASSPGTGYNQPQHF | TGTGCCAGCAGCCCGGGGACAGGGTACAATCAGCCCCAGCATTTT
TRBD2 | TRBJ2-7 | TRBV9 | . | CASSPRTSGNEQYF | TGTGCCAGCAGCCCCCGGACTAGCGGGAACGAGCAGTACTTC
TRBD2 | TRBJ2-7 | TRBV19 | . | CASSMTSGISYEQYF | TGTGCCAGTAGTATGACTAGCGGGATCTCCTACGAGCAGTACTTC
TRBD1 | TRBJ2-4 | TRBV5-4 | . | CASSSTGGAGNIQYF | TGTGCCAGCAGCTCGACAGGGGGCGCGGGGAACATTCAGTACTTC
. | TRBJ1-1 | TRBV10-3 | . | CAIRTFSDTEAFF | TGTGCCATCAGAACCTTTTCGGACACTGAAGCTTTCTTT
TRBD2 | TRBJ2-7 | TRBV7-2 | . | CASSLLTSSFYEQYF | TGTGCCAGCAGCTTGTTGACTAGCTCCTTTTACGAGCAGTACTTC
TRBD1 | TRBJ1-2 | TRBV6-1 | . | CASTGQGKSYGYTF | TGTGCCAGCACCGGACAGGGGAAATCCTATGGCTACACCTTC
. | TRBJ2-1 | TRBV13 | . | CASSLEGRGSGNEQFF | TGTGCCAGCAGCTTAGAGGGGCGGGGCTCAGGCAATGAGCAGTTCTTC
TRBD2 | TRBJ2-1 | TRBV7-2 | . | CASSLGLANEQFF | TGTGCCAGCAGCTTAGGACTAGCGAATGAGCAGTTCTTC
. | TRBJ2-1 | TRBV9 | . | CASSVALAGSDNEQFF | TGTGCCAGCAGCGTAGCTCTGGCTGGCTCCGACAATGAGCAGTTCTTC
. | TRBJ1-1 | TRBV5-1 | few | CASSLDPGRSTEAFF | TGCGCCAGCAGCTTGGATCCAGGGCGGAGCACTGAAGCTTTCTTT
. | TRBJ1-1 | TRBV5-1 | . | CASSLDGRDLAEAFF | TGCGCCAGCAGCTTGGACGGCAGGGATTTAGCTGAAGCTTTCTTT
. | TRBJ1-5 | TRBV28 | few | CASTSPGQPQHF | TGTGCCAGCACCTCCCCGGGGCAGCCCCAGCATTTT
TRBD1 | TRBJ2-7 | TRBV18 | . | CASSPGQGDIYEQYF | TGTGCCAGCTCACCAGGACAGGGAGACATCTACGAGCAGTACTTC
. | TRBJ1-3 | TRBV7-8 | . | CASSSGVPSSGNTIYF | TGTGCCAGCAGCTCCGGGGTTCCGAGCTCTGGAAACACCATATATTTT
. | TRBJ1-2 | TRBV30 | . | CAWSWARGIYGYTF | TGTGCCTGGAGCTGGGCCAGGGGCATCTATGGCTACACCTTC
TRBD1 | TRBJ1-5 | TRBV27 | . | CASSLGQGGSRQPQHF | TGTGCCAGCAGCCTGGGACAGGGAGGTTCACGGCAGCCCCAGCATTTT
TRBD2 | TRBJ2-2 | TRBV10-3 | . | CAIRVPGVAGTGELFF | TGTGCCATCAGGGTACCGGGAGTAGCGGGCACCGGGGAGCTGTTTTTT
TRBD2 | TRBJ2-1 | TRBV7-2 | . | CASSPTSGRASNEQFF | TGTGCCAGCAGCCCCACTAGCGGGAGGGCCAGTAATGAGCAGTTCTTC
TRBD1 | TRBJ2-7 | TRBV5-1 | . | CASSPRTGQGYEQYF | TGCGCCAGCAGCCCGAGGACGGGACAGGGATACGAGCAGTACTTC
TRBD1 | TRBJ2-7 | TRBV11-2 | . | CASSLGTAYEQYF | TGTGCCAGCAGCCTGGGGACAGCCTACGAGCAGTACTTC
. | TRBJ1-2 | TRBV10-3 | once | CAITEGGASYGYTF | TGTGCCATCACCGAGGGGGGGGCAAGCTATGGCTACACCTTC
. | TRBJ1-6 | TRBV30 | . | CAWSVLLSGDSPLHF | TGTGCCTGGAGTGTACTTCTATCAGGGGATTCACCCCTCCACTTT
. | TRBJ2-2 | TRBV10-2 | . | CASGGDRTRTSHKNTGELFF | TGCGCCAGCGGAGGGGACAGAACTAGGACGTCGCACAAGAACACCGGGGAGCTGTTTTTT
. | TRBJ1-1 | TRBV10-3 | . | CAISAGTEAFF | TGTGCTATTTCGGCGGGGACTGAAGCTTTCTTT